This T cell receptor beta chain emerged from a study of CD8+CD57+ T cells in acquired aplastic anemia. Turning to the study itself: CD4+ and CD8+ cells, once sorted, gave DNA averaging around 3.4 ug.

The study's findings and limits: Statistical testing detected no significant gap in CD8+ Simpson's diversity between patients and controls. Common to patients and controls were roughly 30 CD8+ CDR3 sequences.

TCR beta VDJ and CDR3 profiles were obtained from a genomic DNA template. MiXCR, applied by TCRdb to the reads, yields one record per CDR3 protein. This sample has approximately 130,000 distinct CDR3 sequences, with over 30% found just once. Germline lookup yields CDR1 LGHDT and CDR2 YNNKEL (reference sequence). This CDR3 comprises 14 residues. After removal of 3 bases from V and 8 bases from J, the junction contained 7 bases not matched to a gene. Patients sequenced had flow cytometry evidence of CD8+CD57+ cell expansion. By the time of blood sampling, patients had still received no therapy. Remarks on this clonotype: Its cognate antigen is unknown.

The sequencing sample was made of sorted CD4+, CD8+, or CD8+CD57+ T cells (not recorded which) from PBMCs. This sequence was found in a human donor with aplastic anemia. V gene TRBV3-1 combines with J gene TRBJ1-2; 9 positions agree with TRBD1. CDR3 sequence reads: CASSHLDRGLGYTF. CDR3 DNA sequence: TGTGCCAGCAGCCACCTGGACAGGGGATTGGGCTACACCTTC.